This T cell receptor beta chain was sequenced in a study of cytomegalovirus exposure and HLA in healthy donors (dated by TCRdb to 2015 to 2018). Regarding the research as a whole: An earlier analysis of 587 of the donors reported 250 to 350 Gb of sequence data and 117 million unique TCR beta sequences obtained from around 170 million T cells. Approximately 300 gigabases of sequencing data and around 88 million unique TCR sequences made up an early release that covered several hundred HLA-typed donors. The genetic ancestry cluster associated with self-reported Caucasian donors included 65% to 90% of the approximately 430 genotyped donors. The study aimed to test whether signatures of past pathogen exposure could be identified by cataloging public T cell receptors. The study profiled the T cell repertoires of about 640 subjects by immunosequencing and related them to cytomegalovirus serostatus. A separate validation cohort of 100 to 150 different subjects was used in addition to the roughly 620-subject first cohort. The study combined high-throughput TCR immunosequencing, statistical association of individual TCRs with disease status, and machine learning to predict cytomegalovirus infection status. A later analysis re-examined previously published TCR beta repertoires from roughly 720 donors and added high-resolution HLA genotyping to investigate patterns of TCR occurrence. In the later analysis, no new phenotypic data were used to find candidate immune exposures; instead, reliance was placed on TCR beta sequences and their occurrence across donors. To decide whether each TCR beta V gene segment behaved as functional or pseudogenic, an earlier analysis of several hundred of the donors relied on high-throughput TCR beta sequencing. Donor age, sex, ethnicity and CMV serostatus were compiled alongside the repertoire data. In a later genetic analysis, genome-wide SNP genotypes for 398 of the 666 donors were used, and that subset was treated as a discovery cohort. All discovery cohort repertoires had been generated using a single sequencing platform. HLA typing included class I and class II loci at four-digit resolution. Typing coverage varied by locus: about 629-640 donors for A, B, C, DRB1 and DQB1; roughly 500 for DQA1; more than 600 for DPA1; some 470 for DPB1. Four or five DR-DQ haplotypes were handled as single units for association and clustering because linkage in the cohort was strong. Among about 370 genotyped donors of the cohort, an average of approximately 240,000 unique TCR beta nucleotide sequences was sequenced per donor, of which about 20% were non-productive. What the work shows at the level of the full study, not this receptor alone: A cluster of highly shared sequence variants was judged likely to be a technical artifact of the sequencing pipeline. Assigning TCR associations to individual alleles was difficult when HLA alleles, especially DR and DQ, strongly co-occurred. An earlier analysis of around 540 of the donors showed that most TCR beta V segments appeared in productive rearrangements either about 87% or about 30% of the time, which broadly matched IMGT annotations. Compared with equally common non-associated chains, HLA-associated TCR beta chains in a later analysis were more clonally expanded and had lower generation probabilities. In vitro tests confirmed that a few of the cytomegalovirus-associated TCR beta chains recognize cytomegalovirus antigens. In this cohort, only TCR beta chains were sequenced, and detectable features were limited by the absence of alpha or paired-chain data. The study listed 150 to 200 TCR beta chains as associated with cytomegalovirus. Some IMGT-functional V segments, including TRBV6-2 and TRBV6-3, could not be told apart with the 87-base-pair reads, so those segments were excluded. Immune exposure information for the cohort was limited to CMV serostatus. According to a later genetic analysis, donors in an Asian-associated ancestry cluster had fewer N-insertions in productive TCRs than the approximately 650-donor mean. Most CMV-associated TCR beta chains appeared to be HLA-restricted in a later analysis, and the HLA associations seemed to be driven largely by CMV exposure. Some 15 rarely observed V segments, including chromosome 9 orphons, were excluded from the earlier analysis of about 500 of the donors because counts were too low. A further reported finding was that TCR beta sequences accurately predicted the HLA-A and HLA-B alleles for most subjects in the first cohort. Most TCR sequences were observed very rarely across donors, whereas some public TCRs were present in many individuals. Presence/absence analyses assumed roughly uniform sequencing depth across donors, an assumption that may not hold. Correlated functional status among segregating V segments might reflect linkage disequilibrium, but an unknown experimental factor could not be ruled out. Several of the top co-occurrence clusters appeared to be linked to parvovirus B19, influenza, CMV and Epstein-Barr virus, according to a later analysis. In a later analysis, TCR association rates were found to vary across HLA loci, with the most associated TCRs seen for DRB1 alleles and the fewest for HLA-C alleles. A later analysis associated some 17,000 TCR beta sequences with specific HLA alleles at a false discovery rate of 0.05. An association between a missense DCLRE1C variant and V-gene and J-gene trimming of TCR beta chains was found in a later genetic analysis and replicated in an independent cohort. Cytomegalovirus status was reported to be diagnosed by the classifier with high specificity and sensitivity in both the original and validation cohorts. HLA typing was unavailable for some donors at each locus, so association tests used only the typed subset. It was suggested by the authors that the approach could potentially be generalized to other disease states and immunological phenotypes.

The CDR3 numbers 16 residues from cysteine through phenylalanine. Kept here is only the CDR3 DNA, which spans 48 bases and is read in frame from base 1. The V and J ends are trimmed by 2 bases and 3 bases, leaving 11 bases between them. The germline V gene (reference sequence) yields LNHDA for CDR1 and SQIVND for CDR2. In total, more than 500 healthy bone marrow donors made up the cohort. At the time of sampling, all cohort members were nominally healthy, though unrecorded immune exposures were likely present. The donor tested CMV seronegative and was one of the 352 seronegative cohort members. Every donor gave a peripheral blood sample, and the peripheral blood mononuclear cells from that sample were used for TCR beta sequencing. Genomic DNA was extracted from the blood cell samples with the Qiagen DNeasy Blood Extraction Kit. The protocol used for the library was the immunoSEQ multiplex PCR assay. For the multiplex PCR, a mixture combining 60 forward primers for TCR Vbeta segments and 13 reverse primers for TCR Jbeta segments was used. Amplification of the CDR3 region of rearranged TCR beta genes was performed with a multiplex PCR assay on genomic DNA. The amplified TCR beta libraries were sequenced on the Illumina HiSeq System as 87-base-pair reads. Per the original workflow: In a later analysis, tens of millions of unique TCR beta chains were counted across the 500 to 850 repertoires, and approximately 11 million of these chains were shared by at least two donors. Raw reads were error-corrected and collapsed into unique sequences by a nearest-neighbor algorithm in which closely related sequences were merged to remove PCR and sequencing errors. CDR3 sequences were aligned to IMGT reference sequences to assign V, D and J gene segments. For a sequence to be retained, at least a six-nucleotide match to both a V gene segment and a J gene segment was required. Rearrangements were called productive when the CDR3 lacked stop codons and stayed in frame with V and J; all others were non-productive. CDR3 was defined according to IMGT convention as the region running from the second conserved V-encoded cysteine to the conserved J-encoded phenylalanine. The earlier analysis of roughly 590 of the donors excluded any sequence lacking an unambiguous match to a single V gene segment. An earlier analysis of 587 of the donors called V segments functional above 56.7% productive rearrangements and segregating when the between-donor standard deviation exceeded 5%. To diagnose cytomegalovirus status from the catalog of TCR beta chain sequences, a statistical classification framework was built. A later analysis assigned V and J genes by comparing TCR nucleotide sequences with IMGT/GENE-DB human TR gene sequences. Using the TCRdist pipeline, a later analysis assigned CDR3 sequences along with most-parsimonious VDJ recombination scenarios. In a later analysis, each TCR beta chain was defined by its CDR3 amino acid sequence together with its V-gene family, and reads without a unique V-gene family were excluded. To address suspected cross-contamination and a sequencing artifact, a later analysis removed 592 highly shared, low-generation-probability nucleotide sequences. In a later analysis, a clonal expansion index was calculated for each public chain from normalized within-repertoire ranks of inferred template counts. A later analysis computed generation probabilities with a VDJ recombination model fitted to out-of-frame rearrangements, and checked the results against IGoR. In a later analysis, TCR-TCR, TCR-HLA and TCR-CMV co-occurrence was scored with hypergeometric tests, and a repertoire-size bias correction was applied to TCR pairs. A later analysis estimated false discovery rates by permuting HLA or CMV assignments 20 times. In a later analysis, co-occurring TCRs were grouped with DBSCAN, and TCRdist sequence similarity was added when clustering was performed within HLA-allele-positive subsets. Repertoires with fewer than 30,000 or more than 120,000 public chains were left out of co-occurrence clustering, as were four to six repertoires with anomalous nucleotide sharing. TCRdb stores this immuneACCESS table with in-frame sequences only. Part of the clones is absent; in the studies checked, under half of the shortfall reflects unresolved V genes, and no reason is known for the rest. V and J calls and clone size come straight from that table; D and trimming were deduced from the DNA. The sample has 150,000 to 180,000 clones on record, 70% to 85% of them singletons. The ten largest clones add up to under 2.5% of the sample.

Concerning this clone: The antigen this receptor binds is unknown. Per-base quality was not reported, and no clone a single base away is much larger than it.

Sequences were obtained from PBMCs. The rearranged chain carries TRBV19 and TRBJ1-6; the D gene is unclear. This clonotype was obtained from a man between 25 and 39 years old in good health and CMV-seronegative. The CDR3 sequence is CASSITANLYNSPLHF. The nucleotide sequence is TGTGCCAGTAGTATAACCGCGAACCTCTATAATTCACCCCTCCACTTT.